What follows are 7 T cell receptor beta chains derived from one specimen sequenced in a study of T cells in women clearing cervical HPV infection. Measured with immunoSEQ multiplex PCR; TCRdb has only the in-frame clones, and not every one. The listing contains about 22,000 clones. The sequenced material came from blood buffy coat. These receptors were collected from a woman aged 18 to 69 with a cervical HPV16 infection that either progressed to CIN3+ or cleared (not recorded which).

On this clone itself: The read ends 3 residues before the CDR3 terminus; that terminus is restored from the germline J gene. V gene TRBV7-9 combines with J gene TRBJ2-6; the D call may be TRBD1 or TRBD2 (6 bases each). Trimming removed 3 bases at V and 4 bases at J, with 10 bases between. This CDR3 has 15 amino acids. Germline lookup yields CDR1 SEHNR and CDR2 FQNEAQ (reference sequence). The CDR3 bases that were read are TGTGCCAGCAGCTTTCAGGGGAGGGGGGCCAACGTC. Its protein product is CASSFQGRGANV. The full-length CDR3 reads as CASSFQGRGANVLTF.

As concerns this clone: Read sequence stops 3 residues before the CDR3 end, and the germline J gene provides the missing end. The chain is built from TRBV2 and TRBJ2-3; 7 bases map to TRBD1. CDR3 length: 16 amino acids. V lost 4 bases, J lost 2 bases, and 9 bases stayed unmatched. CDR1 is SNHLY, CDR2 FYNNEI, per germline. The sequenced CDR3 bases are TGTGCCAGCAGTGTAAGTGGGACAGCCTCCACAGATACG. As protein: CASSVSGTASTDT. The whole CDR3 protein is CASSVSGTASTDTQYF.

Notes on this clone: The observed sequence ends 3 residues before the CDR3 terminus, with the missing tail filled in from the germline J gene. The V call is TRBV6-1, the J call TRBJ2-7, with a possible D match to TRBD2 (6 bases). The CDR3 extends over 16 amino acids. Deletions cut 2 bases from V and 0 bases from J, with 14 bases between. CDR1 MNHNS and CDR2 SASEGT come from the germline V gene. This CDR3 is CASSELGSGNSYEQYF. The sequenced part of the CDR3 DNA is TGTGCCAGCAGTGAATTAGGTAGCGGCAACTCCTACGAG.

To note about this clone: The read finishes 3 residues shy of the CDR3 end, and the germline J gene is used to complete it. The chain carries TRBV12-3 or TRBV12-4 and TRBJ2-7, with a tentative D call TRBD2 (5 bases). CDR3 length equals 14 residues. Trimming took off 6 bases at V and 0 bases at J, with 12 bases between the two ends. The covered CDR3 bases are TGTGCCAGCAGCCAGGACTTGAGCTCCTACGAG. Amino acids: CASSQDLSSYE. The whole CDR3 sequence is CASSQDLSSYEQYF.

As concerns this clone: The missing CDR3 end, 3 residues past where the read stops, is filled in from the germline J gene. The gene calls are TRBV5-1 and TRBJ1-1, with 8 nucleotides matching TRBD1. V gave up 4 bases and J gave up 3 bases; unmatched junction bases: 8. CDR1 is SGHRS and CDR2 is YFSETQ in the germline V gene. This CDR3 region has 15 residues. The DNA read from the CDR3 is TGCGCCAGCAGCACAGGACAGGGTTCGGACACTGAA. Its protein is CASSTGQGSDTE. The whole CDR3 protein reads CASSTGQGSDTEAFF.

Concerning this clone: Sequencing ends 3 residues short of the CDR3 end; the germline J gene provides the rest. This chain uses TRBV7-9 with TRBJ2-3, with TRBD2 matching over 9 bases. This CDR3 contains 15 residues. Germline lookup yields CDR1 SEHNR and CDR2 FQNEAQ (reference sequence). CDR3 amino acids: CASSPAGGGNQPQYF. The DNA read from the CDR3 is TGTGCCAGCAGCCCAGCGGGGGGCGGCAATCAGCCG.

For this clone: Read data end 3 residues before the CDR3 end; the end is taken from the germline J gene. V and J are TRBV20-1 and TRBJ1-2, with D unresolved. This CDR3 is built from 15 residues. CDR1 is DFQATT and CDR2 is SNEGSKA in the germline V gene (reference sequence). The CDR3 DNA, read in part, is TGCAGTGCTAGAGATCTGTTAGCGGTCACAGATACC. Its protein product is CSARDLLAVTDT. The whole CDR3 reads CSARDLLAVTDTYTF.